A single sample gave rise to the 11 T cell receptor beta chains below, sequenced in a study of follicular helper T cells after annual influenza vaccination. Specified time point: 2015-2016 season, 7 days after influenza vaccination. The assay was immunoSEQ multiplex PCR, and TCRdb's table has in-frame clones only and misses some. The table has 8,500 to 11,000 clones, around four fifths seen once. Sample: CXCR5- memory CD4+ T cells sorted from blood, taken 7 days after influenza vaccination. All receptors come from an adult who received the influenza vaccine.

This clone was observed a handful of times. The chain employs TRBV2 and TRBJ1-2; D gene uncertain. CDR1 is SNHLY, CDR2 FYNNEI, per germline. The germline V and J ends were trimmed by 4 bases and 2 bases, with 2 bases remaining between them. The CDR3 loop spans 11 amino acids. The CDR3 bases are TGTGCCAGCAGTGGGAACTATGGCTACACCTTC. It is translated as CASSGNYGYTF.

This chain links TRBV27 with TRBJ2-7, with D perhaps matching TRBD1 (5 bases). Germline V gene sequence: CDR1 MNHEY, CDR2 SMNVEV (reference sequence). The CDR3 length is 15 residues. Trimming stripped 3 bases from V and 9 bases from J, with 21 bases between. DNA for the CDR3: TGTGCCAGCAGTTTCAGGGCGTTGCGGAGCGACGGGCAGTACTTC. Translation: CASSFRALRSDGQYF.

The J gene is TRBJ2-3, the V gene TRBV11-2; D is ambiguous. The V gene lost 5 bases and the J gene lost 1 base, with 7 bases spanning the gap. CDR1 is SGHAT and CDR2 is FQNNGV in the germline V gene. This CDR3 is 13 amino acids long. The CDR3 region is CASSEPGTDTQYF. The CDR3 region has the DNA TGTGCCAGCAGCGAGCCCGGCACAGATACGCAGTATTTT.

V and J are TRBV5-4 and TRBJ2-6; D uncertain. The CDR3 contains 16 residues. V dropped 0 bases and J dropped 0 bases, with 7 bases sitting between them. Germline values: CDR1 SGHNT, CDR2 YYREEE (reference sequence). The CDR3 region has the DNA TGTGCCAGCAGCTTGGGGGGAAACTCTGGGGCCAACGTCCTGACTTTC. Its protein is CASSLGGNSGANVLTF. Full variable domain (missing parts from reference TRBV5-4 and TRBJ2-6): ETGVTQSPTHLIKTRGQQVTLRCSSQSGHNTVSWYQQALGQGPQFIFQYYREEENGRGNFPPRFSGLQFPNYSSELNVNALELDDSALYLCASSLGGNSGANVLTFGAGSRLTVL.

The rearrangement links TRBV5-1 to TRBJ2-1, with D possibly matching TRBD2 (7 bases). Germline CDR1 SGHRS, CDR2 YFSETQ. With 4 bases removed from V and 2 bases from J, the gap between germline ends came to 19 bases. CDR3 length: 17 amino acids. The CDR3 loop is CASSPISSGGPYNEQFF. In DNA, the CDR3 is TGCGCCAGCAGCCCTATTAGCTCCGGGGGGCCCTACAATGAGCAGTTCTTC.

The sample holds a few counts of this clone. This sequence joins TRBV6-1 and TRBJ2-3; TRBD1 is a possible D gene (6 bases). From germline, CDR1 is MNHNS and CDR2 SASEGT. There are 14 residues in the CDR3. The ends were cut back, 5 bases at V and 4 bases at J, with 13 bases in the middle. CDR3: CASSLVRGSDTQYF. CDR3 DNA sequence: TGTGCCAGCAGTCTGGTCAGGGGCTCAGATACGCAGTATTTT.

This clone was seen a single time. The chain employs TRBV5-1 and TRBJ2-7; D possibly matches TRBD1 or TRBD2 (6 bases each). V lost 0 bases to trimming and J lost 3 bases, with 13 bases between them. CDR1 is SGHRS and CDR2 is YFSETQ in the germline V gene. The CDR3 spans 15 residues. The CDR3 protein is CASSLAMGGIYEQYF. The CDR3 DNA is TGCGCCAGCAGCTTGGCCATGGGGGGCATCTACGAGCAGTACTTC. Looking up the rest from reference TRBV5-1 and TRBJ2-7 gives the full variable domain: KAGVTQTPRYLIKTRGQQVTLSCSPISGHRSVSWYQQTPGQGLQFLFEYFSETQRNKGNFPGRFSGRQFSNSRSEMNVSTLELGDSALYLCASSLAMGGIYEQYFGPGTRLTVT.

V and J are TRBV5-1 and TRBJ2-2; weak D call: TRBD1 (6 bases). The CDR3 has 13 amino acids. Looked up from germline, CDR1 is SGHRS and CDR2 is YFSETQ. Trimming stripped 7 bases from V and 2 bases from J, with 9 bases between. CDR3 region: CASGQPNTGELFF. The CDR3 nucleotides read TGCGCCAGCGGACAGCCAAACACCGGGGAGCTGTTTTTT.

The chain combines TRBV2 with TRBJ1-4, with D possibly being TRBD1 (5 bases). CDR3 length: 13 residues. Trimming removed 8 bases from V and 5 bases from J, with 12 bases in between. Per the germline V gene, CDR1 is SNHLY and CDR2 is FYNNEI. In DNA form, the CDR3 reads TGTGCCAGCGGCGGGGCAGGGAATGAAAAACTGTTTTTT. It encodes CASGGAGNEKLFF. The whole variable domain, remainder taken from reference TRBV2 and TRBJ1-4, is EPEVTQTPSHQVTQMGQEVILRCVPISNHLYFYWYRQILGQKVEFLVSFYNNEISEKSEIFDDQFSVERPDGSNFTLKIRSTKLEDSAMYFCASGGAGNEKLFFGSGTQLSVL.

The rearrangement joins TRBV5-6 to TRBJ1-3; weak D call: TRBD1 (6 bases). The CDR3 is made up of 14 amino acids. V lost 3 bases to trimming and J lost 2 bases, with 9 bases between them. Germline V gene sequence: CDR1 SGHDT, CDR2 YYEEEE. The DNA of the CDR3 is TGTGCCAGCAGCTCGACAGGAGCTGGAAACACCATATATTTT. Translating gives CASSSTGAGNTIYF.

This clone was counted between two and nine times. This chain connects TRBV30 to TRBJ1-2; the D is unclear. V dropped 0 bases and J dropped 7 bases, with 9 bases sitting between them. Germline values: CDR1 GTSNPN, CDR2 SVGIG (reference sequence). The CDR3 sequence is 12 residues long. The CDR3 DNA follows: TGTGCCTGGAGTGTCTTTAAGGGTGGCTACACCTTC. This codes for CAWSVFKGGYTF. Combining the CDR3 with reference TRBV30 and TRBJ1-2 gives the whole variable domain SQTIHQWPATLVQPVGSPLSLECTVEGTSNPNLYWYRQAAGRGLQLLFYSVGIGQISSEVPQNLSASRPQDRQFILSSKKLLLSDSGFYLCAWSVFKGGYTFGSGTRLTVV.